The 12 T cell receptor beta chains below come from one sample, sequenced in a study of shared clonotypes between healthy human individuals. The assay was immunoSEQ multiplex PCR, and TCRdb's table has in-frame clones only and misses some. Among about 2.1 million clones listed, roughly 91% were seen once. Positive CCR7 selection of CD45RO-negative cells yielded the naive CD8 cells, and terminally differentiated effector memory CD45RA+ cells were excluded. Sequencing was carried out using naive CD8+ T cells from PBMCs. The receptors were gathered from a man between 18 and 29 years old in good health. Some clones in this sample may be carry-over from other donors' samples.

The V gene is TRBV14, the J gene TRBJ1-1; D is unresolved. Trimming left V 3 bases short and J 1 base short, with 12 bases between. Per the germline V gene, CDR1 is SGHDN and CDR2 is FVKESK. This CDR3 spans 15 amino acids. For the CDR3, the DNA is TGTGCCAGCAGCCAGTGGATGTTAGGGAACACTGAAGCTTTCTTT. The encoded protein is CASSQWMLGNTEAFF.

This clone appeared a few times. Other DNA sequences in this specimen translate into the identical CDR3. The chain is built from TRBV9 and TRBJ1-1; 8 nucleotides match TRBD1. Germline-derived CDR1 and CDR2 are SGDLS and YYNGEE. Germline trimming cut 2 bases from V and 5 bases from J; bases unmatched to any gene: 8. The CDR3 loop spans 15 amino acids. The CDR3 loop reads CASSVAGGLGTEAFF. CDR3 DNA: TGTGCCAGCAGCGTGGCAGGGGGCCTGGGTACTGAAGCTTTCTTT.

J is TRBJ2-2 and V is TRBV19; D is ambiguous. V lost 3 bases and J 7 bases, leaving 9 bases between the germline ends. The CDR3 length is 13 residues. The germline gives CDR1 LNHDA, CDR2 SQIVND (reference sequence). The CDR3 protein is CASSIGLGGELFF. The CDR3 nucleotides read TGTGCCAGTAGTATTGGTCTAGGCGGGGAGCTGTTTTTT.

The chain combines TRBV2 with TRBJ1-1; D is unresolved. Germline V gene sequence: CDR1 SNHLY, CDR2 FYNNEI. V was trimmed by 6 bases and J by 5 bases, leaving 13 bases between them. There are 13 residues in the CDR3. The DNA of the CDR3 is TGTGCCAGCAGCGCGACCAAGAGGACTGAAGCTTTCTTT. Translated, it gives CASSATKRTEAFF.

This clone was observed a handful of times. Other DNA sequences from this sample encode an identical CDR3 as well. The chain combines TRBV27 with TRBJ1-5, with no clear D. This CDR3 comprises 13 residues. The V and J ends lost 3 bases and 4 bases respectively, with 7 bases between them. The V gene's germline CDR1 is MNHEY and CDR2 SMNVEV (reference sequence). The CDR3 nucleotides are TGTGCCAGCAGTTTTAACGGGAATCAGCCCCAGCATTTT. This sequence encodes CASSFNGNQPQHF.

The V and J genes are TRBV11-2 and TRBJ2-7; 10 bases line up with TRBD2. This CDR3 is built from 14 residues. The V gene's germline CDR1 is SGHAT and CDR2 FQNNGV. V dropped 5 bases and J dropped 4; count of bases not matched to a gene: 5. This CDR3 reads CASSVGTSVYEQYF. CDR3 nucleotide sequence: TGTGCCAGCAGCGTCGGGACTAGCGTGTACGAGCAGTACTTC.

This clone was picked up one time. The chain links TRBV9 to TRBJ2-1; D may correspond to TRBD1 or TRBD2 (6 bases each). CDR1 and CDR2 from the germline V gene are SGDLS and YYNGEE. The CDR3 consists of 14 residues. V was cut by 5 bases and J by 4 bases, with 13 bases left in between. CDR3 residues: CASRDGGEYNEQFF. CDR3 nucleotides: TGTGCCAGCAGGGACGGGGGCGAATACAATGAGCAGTTCTTC. The full variable domain, with the rest looked up from reference TRBV9 and TRBJ2-1, is DSGVTQTPKHLITATGQRVTLRCSPRSGDLSVYWYQQSLDQGLQFLIQYYNGEERAKGNILERFSAQQFPDLHSELNLSSLELGDSALYFCASRDGGEYNEQFFGPGTRLTVL.

The chain couples TRBV7-6 to TRBJ2-7, with 15 positions matching TRBD2. The germline V gene encodes CDR1 SGHVS and CDR2 FNYEAQ. CDR3 length: 16 amino acids. J lost 7 bases, V lost 4 bases, and 8 bases had no gene match. The CDR3 loop reads CASSSWTSGRAAEQYF. The CDR3 region has the DNA TGTGCCAGCAGCTCTTGGACTAGCGGGAGGGCTGCGGAGCAGTACTTC. The complete variable domain, with remaining parts taken from reference TRBV7-6 and TRBJ2-7, reads GAGVSQSPRYKVTKRGQDVALRCDPISGHVSLYWYRQALGQGPEFLTYFNYEAQQDKSGLPNDRFSAERPEGSISTLTIQRTEQRDSAMYRCASSSWTSGRAAEQYFGPGTRLTVT.

The rearrangement joins TRBV7-9 to TRBJ2-3; 9 bases align to TRBD2. Unmatched junction bases numbered 9, after V lost 1 base and J lost 4 bases. Germline CDR1 SEHNR, CDR2 FQNEAQ (reference sequence). CDR3 length: 17 amino acids. The CDR3 reads CASSLVLRGRVADTQYF. CDR3 DNA sequence: TGTGCCAGCAGCTTAGTGCTTCGCGGGAGGGTGGCAGATACGCAGTATTTT.

This rearrangement joins TRBV29-1 to TRBJ2-1; possibly TRBD1 for D (5 bases). The CDR3 loop spans 12 amino acids. The germline V and J ends were trimmed by 7 bases and 2 bases, with 9 bases remaining between them. The V gene's germline CDR1 is SQVTM and CDR2 ANQGSEA. The CDR3 is CSATATYNEQFF. The CDR3 DNA reads as TGCAGCGCGACAGCGACCTACAATGAGCAGTTCTTC.

The J gene is TRBJ1-1, the V gene TRBV6-1, with D unresolved. The V end was cut by 6 bases, the J end by 4 bases, with 6 bases between. The germline V gene has CDR1 MNHNS and CDR2 SASEGT. The CDR3 length is 11 residues. The CDR3, as DNA: TGTGCCAGCAGACAGAGCACTGAAGCTTTCTTT. It yields the protein CASRQSTEAFF.

This clone was observed once. This specimen includes other DNA sequences encoding the same CDR3. The V and J genes are TRBV5-6 and TRBJ2-7; D not certain. This CDR3 contains 12 residues. CDR1 and CDR2 (germline): SGHDT, YYEEEE. V was cut by 4 bases and J by 2 bases, with 7 bases left in between. The CDR3 DNA follows: TGTGCCAGCAGCCTCTCTGCCTACGAGCAGTACTTC. It codes for CASSLSAYEQYF.